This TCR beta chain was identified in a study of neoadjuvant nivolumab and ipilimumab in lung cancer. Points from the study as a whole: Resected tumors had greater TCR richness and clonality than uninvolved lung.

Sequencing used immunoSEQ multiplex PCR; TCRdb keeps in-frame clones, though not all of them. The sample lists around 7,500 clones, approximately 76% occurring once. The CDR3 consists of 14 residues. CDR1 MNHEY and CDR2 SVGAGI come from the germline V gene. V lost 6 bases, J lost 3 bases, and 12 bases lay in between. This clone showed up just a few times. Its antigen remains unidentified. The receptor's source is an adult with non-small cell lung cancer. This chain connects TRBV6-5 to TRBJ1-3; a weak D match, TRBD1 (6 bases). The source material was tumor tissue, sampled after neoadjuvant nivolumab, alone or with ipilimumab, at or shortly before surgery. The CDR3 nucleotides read TGTGCCAGCAGCCGAGACAGGAATGGAAACACCATATATTTT. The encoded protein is CASSRDRNGNTIYF.